The T cell receptor (beta chain) under discussion was sequenced for a study of shared clonotypes between healthy human individuals. Data came from immunoSEQ multiplex PCR; TCRdb stores just in-frame clones and leaves some out. Here the sample spans roughly 770,000 clones, 96% being singletons. The CDR3 sequence is 15 residues long. Germline V gene sequence: CDR1 SGDLS, CDR2 YYNGEE. V was pared by 1 base and J by 0 bases, with 8 bases between. CD45RO-negative CD8 cells positively selected for CCR7 made up the naive population, which excluded terminally differentiated effector memory CD45RA+ cells. The clonotype comes from a man aged 25 to 45 in good health. This chain links TRBV9 with TRBJ2-1; unclear D gene. The specimen was naive CD8+ T cells sorted from blood. The CDR3 region has the DNA TGTGCCAGCAGCGTATTTGCGAACTCCTACAATGAGCAGTTCTTC. Translation: CASSVFANSYNEQFF.